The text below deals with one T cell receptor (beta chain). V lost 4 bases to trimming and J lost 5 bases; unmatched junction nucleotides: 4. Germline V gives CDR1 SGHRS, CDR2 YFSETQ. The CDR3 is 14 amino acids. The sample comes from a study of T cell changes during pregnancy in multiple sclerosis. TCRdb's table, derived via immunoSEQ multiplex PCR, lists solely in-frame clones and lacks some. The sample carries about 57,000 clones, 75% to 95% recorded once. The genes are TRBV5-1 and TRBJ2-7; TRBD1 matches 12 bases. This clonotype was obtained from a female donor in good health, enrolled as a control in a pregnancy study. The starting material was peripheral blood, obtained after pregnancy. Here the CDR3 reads CASSTGTGGNEQYF. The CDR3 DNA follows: TGCGCCAGCAGCACCGGGACAGGGGGCAACGAGCAGTACTTC.